A selection of T cell receptor beta chains follows, all from one sample in a study of blood T cell repertoires in COVID-19. TCRdb's copy holds only in-frame clones and misses some; the assay was immunoSEQ multiplex PCR. Of about 290,000 clones in the sample, under 90% were seen once. Sequences were obtained from PBMCs or T cells enriched from blood (not recorded which). The source of these receptors is a woman aged 40 to 50 who had recovered from COVID-19. CDR3s leave out the opening cysteine and the closing phenylalanine or tryptophan. A D gene is named only where the DNA matches it firmly.

TRBV19	NA	ASSMYPSYEQY
TRBV3-1/TRBV3-2	NA	ASSQEAGDGYT
TRBV2	NA	ASSEEAGIDEQY
TRBV2	TRBD1	ASTRDRRTDTQY
TRBV15	NA	ATSELRVDTEAF
TRBV7-2	TRBD1	ASSLTGGVGYGYT
TRBV11-2	TRBD1	ASSSDTGGEQY
TRBV2	TRBD2	ASSVTSGRDTQY
TRBV10-3	TRBD1	ATGTGQNSGNTIY
TRBV9	NA	ASSATGTREGEAF
TRBV5-1	NA	ASSLAPDTEAF
TRBV2	NA	ASSGQSTSTDTQY
TRBV7-2	TRBD1	ASSLGQGAYEQY
TRBV2	TRBD1	ASKGQGYGYT
TRBV19	NA	ASREALVYEQY
TRBV27	TRBD1	ASRRTGGLAGNTIY
TRBV18	NA	ASSRAGNTEAF
TRBV2	NA	ASSEVRTVLEQY
TRBV21-1	NA	ASRPGQAANYGYT
TRBV5-1	NA	ASSLVEGDLSLF